These 27 T cell receptor beta chains share one sample of origin, sequenced in a study of blood T cells in healthy people across ages (dated by TCRdb to 2015 to 2017). Library construction relied on 5' RACE. Sequencer: Illumina HiSeq 2500. The second PCR ran for about 6 to 12 cycles and used a J-beta primer mix along with a sample-barcoded 5' primer. Using fastp trimming at Q25 and MiXCR clonotype assembly, TCRdb reanalyzed the public sequencing data and kept in-frame beta chains. CDR3 protein duplicates are merged, each entry listing the most common genes and DNA. Counted in this sample were some 1.4 million distinct CDR3 sequences; approximately 38% of them appeared once. The top ten hold 7.9% of the sample. Sequenced sample: blood. The receptors here all came from a woman aged 18-29 years in good health.

This chain joins TRBV18 and TRBJ2-5; TRBD2 might be the D (6 bases). CDR1 and CDR2 from the germline V gene are KGHSH and LQKENI. V dropped 0 bases and J dropped 5 bases, with 10 bases sitting between them. This CDR3 is 14 amino acids long. In DNA form, the CDR3 reads TGTGCCAGCTCACCACCGGGACTTCGGGAGACCCAGTACTTC. Protein sequence: CASSPPGLRETQYF.

The J gene is TRBJ2-5, the V gene TRBV9, with 7 nucleotides matching TRBD1. J gave up 1 base and V 4 bases, and 7 bases lay outside the gene matches. The CDR3 runs to 15 residues. The germline gives CDR1 SGDLS, CDR2 YYNGEE. CDR3 DNA sequence: TGTGCCAGCAGCACCTCCGGGACAGTCCAAGAGACCCAGTACTTC. This sequence encodes CASSTSGTVQETQYF.

The chain couples TRBV21-1 to TRBJ1-5. TRBV21-1 is annotated as a pseudogene. The CDR3 totals 11 residues. The CDR3: CASRGFQPQHF. Written as DNA, the CDR3 is TGTGCCAGCAGGGGTTTTCAGCCCCAGCATTTT.

Comment on this clonotype: A read error may explain this, as a much larger clone is one base away. CDR3 sequence reads: CVTSPGPRYNEQFF. The CDR3 DNA is TGTGTCACCTCACCGGGACCACGCTACAATGAGCAGTTCTTC. This chain uses TRBV6-1 with TRBJ2-1; D tentatively reads TRBD1 or TRBD2 (5 bases each). The germline gives CDR1 MNHNS, CDR2 SASEGT. This CDR3 region has 14 residues.

This clonotype was observed a few times. V and J are TRBV28 and TRBJ2-1, with D perhaps matching TRBD1 (6 bases). The germline gives CDR1 MDHEN, CDR2 SYDVKM. The CDR3 has 15 amino acids. V was cut by 8 bases and J by 8 bases, with 22 bases left in between. The CDR3, as DNA: TGTGCCAGCCTATACCTACAGGGAAAGAAGTATGAGCAGTTCTTC. Amino acids: CASLYLQGKKYEQFF.

The chain is built from TRBV5-1 and TRBJ2-2; a possible D gene is TRBD1 (7 bases). The CDR3 runs to 16 residues. Trimming cost V 5 bases and J 3 bases, with 17 bases left between them. The germline V gene has CDR1 SGHRS and CDR2 YFSETQ. CDR3 loop: CASSKQGRLDTGELFF. The CDR3, as DNA: TGCGCCAGCAGTAAACAGGGGAGGTTGGACACCGGGGAGCTGTTTTTT.

This clonotype was counted between two and nine times. V gene TRBV6-5 combines with J gene TRBJ2-7; D is possibly TRBD2 (6 bases). The CDR3 loop spans 12 amino acids. Trimming cost V 6 bases and J 6 bases, with 12 bases left between them. Germline CDR1 MNHEY, CDR2 SVGAGI. DNA for the CDR3: TGTGCCAGCAGCCTTTGGGGGGTCGAGCAGTACTTC. Its protein is CASSLWGVEQYF.

The genes are TRBV7-3 and TRBJ1-1; D perhaps matches TRBD1 (6 bases). This CDR3 is built from 13 residues. V was trimmed by 5 bases and J by 5 bases, leaving 12 bases between them. Per germline, CDR1 SGHTA and CDR2 FQGTGA. The CDR3 spells CASSPYRGTEAFF. The CDR3 bases are TGTGCCAGCAGCCCTTATAGGGGGACTGAAGCTTTCTTT.

The chain combines TRBV28 with TRBJ1-5; no definite D call. The CDR3 is 13 amino acids. Germline V gene data show CDR1 as MDHEN and CDR2 as SYDVKM. V shed 5 bases and J shed 6 bases, with 11 bases lying between them. CDR3 nucleotides: TGTGCCAGCAGTCCACCAGCGTTTCAGCCCCAGCATTTT. It encodes CASSPPAFQPQHF.

In this sample, this clonotype turned up many times. The chain joins TRBV29-1 to TRBJ2-3; TRBD2 matches at 12 bases. J lost 6 bases, V lost 4 bases, and 11 bases had no gene match. This CDR3 contains 16 residues. CDR1 SQVTM and CDR2 ANQGSEA come from the germline V gene. The CDR3 region is CSVGNGLAGSGDTQYF. DNA for the CDR3: TGCAGCGTTGGAAATGGACTAGCGGGATCGGGGGATACGCAGTATTTT.

This clonotype was seen a few times. This chain links TRBV6-1 with TRBJ2-5; D gene ambiguous. There are 16 residues in the CDR3. The V end was cut by 2 bases, the J end by 2 bases, with 15 bases between. CDR1 MNHNS and CDR2 SASEGT come from the germline V gene. CDR3 sequence (DNA): TGTGCCAGCAGTGAAACGTACGGCGCGGTGCAAGAGACCCAGTACTTC. Translated, it gives CASSETYGAVQETQYF.

This clonotype was seen a handful of times. The chain employs TRBV28 and TRBJ1-2, with 9 bases lining up with TRBD1. V trimming: 8 bases; J trimming: 5 bases; junction bases outside the gene matches: 6. The germline V gene encodes CDR1 MDHEN and CDR2 SYDVKM. The CDR3 runs to 13 residues. The CDR3 nucleotides read TGTGCCAGCTCTAAGGGACAGGGATATGGCTACACCTTC. Protein product: CASSKGQGYGYTF.

This clonotype was found a few times. This chain links TRBV2 with TRBJ2-3; tentatively, D is TRBD1 (7 bases). CDR1 is SNHLY, CDR2 FYNNEI, per germline. V lost 3 bases, J lost 2 bases, and 12 bases lay in between. The CDR3 length is 15 residues. This chain's CDR3 is CASSESGGNTDTQYF. Written as DNA, the CDR3 is TGTGCCAGCAGTGAGTCAGGGGGGAACACAGATACGCAGTATTTT.

The rearrangement joins TRBV3-1 to TRBJ1-1; possibly TRBD1 for D (5 bases). The V and J ends lost 4 bases and 3 bases respectively, with 12 bases between them. CDR1 and CDR2 from the germline V gene are LGHDT and YNNKEL (reference sequence). The CDR3 is 14 amino acids. The CDR3 protein is CASSPLDSYTEAFF. Written as DNA, the CDR3 is TGTGCCAGCAGCCCGTTAGACAGTTACACTGAAGCTTTCTTT.

This chain joins TRBV28 and TRBJ2-3, with 7 bases matching TRBD1. Germline loops: CDR1 MDHEN, CDR2 SYDVKM. The CDR3 spans 15 residues. J was trimmed by 4 bases and V by 6 bases; bases with no gene match: 10. CDR3 sequence: CASSDRDRFSDTQYF. The CDR3 DNA is TGTGCCAGCAGCGACCGGGACAGATTTTCAGATACGCAGTATTTT.

This clonotype was found a few times. The chain links TRBV12-3 or TRBV12-4 to TRBJ2-1, with 8 positions matching TRBD2. The DNA end is a closer match to TRBJ2-7, so the J assignment may be wrong. The CDR3 runs 14 residues. This chain's CDR3 is CAMLAGSSYNEQYF. CDR3 DNA sequence: TGTGCCATGTTAGCGGGAAGCTCCTACAATGAGCAGTACTTC.

CDR3 residues: CASSSGAAEAFF. The DNA for the CDR3 is TGTGCCAGCAGTTCAGGGGCGGCAGAAGCTTTCTTT. The chain carries TRBV7-9 and TRBJ1-1, with D perhaps TRBD1 (6 bases). V lost 6 bases, J lost 8 bases, and 13 bases lay in between. The CDR3 sequence is 12 residues long. Germline V lookup: CDR1 SEHNR, CDR2 FQNEAQ (reference sequence). Using reference TRBV7-9 and TRBJ1-1 for the parts outside the CDR3, the full variable domain is DTGVSQNPRHKITKRGQNVTFRCDPISEHNRLYWYRQTLGQGPEFLTYFQNEAQLEKSRLLSDRFSAERPKGSFSTLEIQRTEQGDSAMYLCASSSGAAEAFFGQGTRLTVV.

V gene TRBV20-1 combines with J gene TRBJ2-1, with 10 bases that match TRBD2. Germline V gene sequence: CDR1 DFQATT, CDR2 SNEGSKA (reference sequence). V trimming: 2 bases; J trimming: 0 bases; junction bases outside the gene matches: 1. The CDR3 is 15 residues long. The CDR3 is CSARQRGGSYNEQFF. CDR3 DNA: TGCAGTGCTAGACAGCGGGGGGGCTCCTACAATGAGCAGTTCTTC.

The V call is TRBV5-1, the J call TRBJ2-1, with D possibly TRBD2 on 5 matching bases. The germline gives CDR1 SGHRS, CDR2 YFSETQ. Between the trimmed V and J ends, which lost 3 bases and 3 bases, there was a span of 13 bases. There are 15 residues in the CDR3. This CDR3 is CASSSAGELYNEQFF. Written as DNA, the CDR3 is TGCGCCAGCAGCTCCGCCGGGGAGCTCTACAATGAGCAGTTCTTC.

This clonotype appeared a few times. The V and J genes are TRBV20-1 and TRBJ2-7, with TRBD2 matching over 11 bases. The V and J ends lost 3 bases and 0 bases, in that order; junction bases with no gene match: 4. Germline V gives CDR1 DFQATT, CDR2 SNEGSKA (reference sequence). This CDR3 spans 15 amino acids. CDR3: CSASSGTSGSYEQYF. CDR3 DNA sequence: TGCAGTGCTAGTTCCGGGACTAGCGGCTCCTACGAGCAGTACTTC.

A word on this clonotype: An end of the junction differs from the germline gene, which may be a read error. The V call is TRBV7-2, the J call TRBJ2-3; 7 bases match TRBD2. The CDR3 contains 18 residues. Germline V gives CDR1 SGHTA, CDR2 FQGNSA. CDR3: CASNLRAGAKISTDTQYF. The CDR3 DNA reads TGTGCCAGCAACTTAAGGGCGGGAGCAAAAATTAGCACAGATACGCAGTATTTT.

V is TRBV4-1 and J is TRBJ1-1; D might be TRBD1 (5 bases). This CDR3 has 14 residues. V dropped 4 bases and J dropped 1 base, with 10 bases sitting between them. Germline V gene lookup returns CDR1 MGHRA and CDR2 YSYEKL. The CDR3 nucleotides are TGCGCCAGCAGCCGCGGGGCGGCGAACACTGAAGCTTTCTTT. It codes for CASSRGAANTEAFF.

This clonotype was recorded a few times. This chain joins TRBV24-1 and TRBJ1-4; D is possibly TRBD1 (6 bases). The CDR3 loop spans 13 amino acids. Trimming shortened V by 7 bases and J by 9 bases, and 14 bases separated the two germline ends. Germline loops: CDR1 KGHDR, CDR2 SFDVKD. CDR3 amino acids: CATRGRGMKKLFF. Here the CDR3 DNA reads TGTGCCACCAGAGGAAGGGGGATGAAAAAACTGTTTTTT.

This clonotype was seen a single time. One end of the junction does not line up with germline, which may come from a read error. This rearrangement joins TRBV30 to TRBJ1-6; D is unresolved. Looked up from germline, CDR1 is GTSNPN and CDR2 is SVGIG (reference sequence). The CDR3 is 12 residues long. CDR3 sequence: CAGSLLNSPLHF. DNA for the CDR3: TGTGCCGGGAGTTTGTTAAATTCACCCCTCCACTTT.

The chain has TRBV19 and TRBJ1-6; TRBD1 might be the D (5 bases). CDR1 LNHDA and CDR2 SQIVND come from the germline V gene (reference sequence). The CDR3 is 16 residues long. Trimming removed 5 bases at V and 9 bases at J, with 20 bases between. This chain's CDR3 is CASSDPRGVLGSPLHF. CDR3 sequence (DNA): TGTGCCAGTAGTGACCCCCGAGGGGTGCTTGGTTCACCCCTCCACTTT.

At least ten counts were recorded for this clonotype. The V gene is TRBV5-1, the J gene TRBJ2-1, with 7 bases identical to TRBD2. CDR3 size: 15 residues. Germline CDR1 and CDR2: SGHRS and YFSETQ. V shed 0 bases and J 2 bases; nucleotides not matched to a gene: 2. The CDR3: CASSLGAGPYNEQFF. Written as DNA, the CDR3 is TGCGCCAGCAGCTTGGGAGCGGGACCCTACAATGAGCAGTTCTTC.

CDR3 amino acids: CASRLGLAGADTQYF. CDR3 bases: TGTGCCAGCAGACTGGGACTAGCGGGTGCAGATACGCAGTATTTT. This sequence joins TRBV6-5 and TRBJ2-3; 12 nucleotides agree with TRBD2. Trimming at V came to 6 bases and at J to 4 bases, leaving 5 bases not matched to a gene. Per the germline V gene, CDR1 is MNHEY and CDR2 is SVGAGI. The CDR3 is 15 residues long.